These T cell receptor beta chains were read from a single sample in a study of T cell responses to AZD1222 COVID-19 vaccine. The method was immunoSEQ multiplex PCR; TCRdb's version includes in-frame clones alone and lacks a portion of them. The sample includes about 130,000 clones, roughly 80% of them seen just once. The sample in question was peripheral blood, obtained on day 0 of AZD1222 vaccination. Source of these receptors: an adult in good health. Both conserved end residues are part of each CDR3. Each record gives: CDR3 length, D gene, V gene, J gene, clone size, CDR3 DNA, CDR3 protein. D genes are given only for firm matches. Only some rows state a clone size, as once, few, many or a class for expanded clones.

>15|TRBD1|TRBV24-1|TRBJ1-4|.
TGTGCCACCAGTGAGCCACAGGGGGGGAGTGAAAAACTGTTTTTT
CATSEPQGGSEKLFF
>15|TRBD1|TRBV7-3|TRBJ1-1|few
TGTGCCAGCAGCACTGGGACAGGGGGCAGGACTGAAGCTTTCTTT
CASSTGTGGRTEAFF
>13|.|TRBV10-2|TRBJ2-7|.
TGCGCCAGCACACAGATAAGCTCCTACGAGCAGTACTTC
CASTQISSYEQYF
>12|.|TRBV6-5|TRBJ1-6|.
TGTGCCAGCAGTTACTCGGGCTCACCCCTCCACTTT
CASSYSGSPLHF
>16|TRBD1|TRBV11-2|TRBJ1-1|.
TGTGCCAGCAGCTTAGCCTTGCCAGGGGGTATTACTGAAGCTTTCTTT
CASSLALPGGITEAFF
>21|.|TRBV24-1|TRBJ2-2|.
TGTGCCACCAGTGATTTTAGGACTACAGGCAGGGGAGAAGTGAACACCGGGGAGCTGTTTTTT
CATSDFRTTGRGEVNTGELFF
>14|.|TRBV18|TRBJ1-2|.
TGTGCCAGCTCACCCGGACAGCCTAACTATGGCTACACCTTC
CASSPGQPNYGYTF
>15|.|TRBV6-5|TRBJ1-5|.
TGTGCCAGCGGGAACCAGGGTTATAGCAATCAGCCCCAGCATTTT
CASGNQGYSNQPQHF
>15|TRBD1|TRBV28|TRBJ1-2|few
TGTGCCAGCAGTTTGTGGGACAGGGGAATCTATGGCTACACCTTC
CASSLWDRGIYGYTF
>15|.|TRBV4-1|TRBJ1-2|.
TGCGCCAGCAGCCCTAGAACCACCACCGGGACCGGCTACACCTTC
CASSPRTTTGTGYTF
>17|.|TRBV19|TRBJ1-5|.
TGTGCCAGTAGTATAGATTTCCCCTCCGATAAGGAGCAGCCCCAGCATTTT
CASSIDFPSDKEQPQHF
>15|.|TRBV4-1|TRBJ1-5|few
TGCGCCAGCAGCCAAGGTCCACAGGTTAATCAGCCCCAGCATTTT
CASSQGPQVNQPQHF
>13|.|TRBV5-1|TRBJ1-1|once
TGCGCCAGCAGTCCCCCGGGAACGGGCGAAGCTTTCTTT
CASSPPGTGEAFF
>16|.|TRBV18|TRBJ2-3|.
TGTGCCAGCTCACCACCGATCGGGGGTCGCACAGATACGCAGTATTTT
CASSPPIGGRTDTQYF
>15|TRBD1|TRBV7-2|TRBJ2-3|.
TGTGCCAGCAGCTTCCGCAGGGGGCGCCCAGATACGCAGTATTTT
CASSFRRGRPDTQYF
>17|TRBD1|TRBV5-5|TRBJ1-3|.
TGTGCCAGCAGCTTGTATTGGACAGGGGGTTCTGGAAACACCATATATTTT
CASSLYWTGGSGNTIYF
>15|TRBD1|TRBV5-1|TRBJ1-1|.
TGCGCCAGCAGCTGGTCCCGGGCAGGGGGCACTGAAGCTTTCTTT
CASSWSRAGGTEAFF
>17|TRBD1|TRBV27|TRBJ1-6|.
TGTGCCAGCAGTTTATCCCTGACAGGGGCCTATAATTCACCCCTCCACTTT
CASSLSLTGAYNSPLHF
>13|.|TRBV11-1|TRBJ1-2|.
TGTGCCAGCAGCCGGGGAAAGGGCAGTGGCTACACCTTC
CASSRGKGSGYTF
>16|.|TRBV27|TRBJ1-1|once
TGTGCCAGCAGTTTGATCCAGGCCACCGGTTGGACTGAAGCTTTCTTT
CASSLIQATGWTEAFF
>13|TRBD1|TRBV3-1/TRBV3-2|TRBJ2-7|few
TGTGCCAGCAGCCATGGGACAGCCTACGAGCAGTACTTC
CASSHGTAYEQYF
>11|.|TRBV3-1/TRBV3-2|TRBJ2-1|.
TGTGCCAGCAGCCAAGGCAGTGAGCAGTTCTTC
CASSQGSEQFF
>12|.|TRBV25-1|TRBJ2-3|.
TGTGCCAGCACGAGTAACGGGGATACGCAGTATTTT
CASTSNGDTQYF
>12|.|TRBV28|TRBJ2-7|.
TGTGCCAGCAGTTTAACTAGCTCCGAGCAGTACTTC
CASSLTSSEQYF
>14|.|TRBV19|TRBJ2-7|.
TGTGCCAGTAGTAGTCGGGGGATGTTGTACGAGCAGTACTTC
CASSSRGMLYEQYF
>13|.|TRBV28|TRBJ1-3|.
TGTGCCAGTCTTCATAGCTCTGGAAACACCATATATTTT
CASLHSSGNTIYF
>14|.|TRBV2|TRBJ1-1|few
TGTGCCAGCACGAGCTGGAGTATGAACACTGAAGCTTTCTTT
CASTSWSMNTEAFF
>15|.|TRBV18|TRBJ1-1|once
TGTGCCAGCTCACCACGGAAGGGAATAGACACTGAAGCTTTCTTT
CASSPRKGIDTEAFF
>15|.|TRBV6-5|TRBJ2-1|.
TGTGCCAGCAGTTCCTCTCGGACTACAAACAATGAGCAGTTCTTC
CASSSSRTTNNEQFF
>15|TRBD1|TRBV5-1|TRBJ1-1|.
TGCGCCAGCAGCTTGGCCAGGGGGGATAACACTGAAGCTTTCTTT
CASSLARGDNTEAFF
>16|.|TRBV15|TRBJ1-3|.
TGTGCCACCAGCAGGGGAGACAGGTTCTCTGGAAACACCATATATTTT
CATSRGDRFSGNTIYF
>15|.|TRBV28|TRBJ2-1|.
TGTGCCAGCAGTCCCCGAGGGTTCTCCTACAATGAGCAGTTCTTC
CASSPRGFSYNEQFF
>15|.|TRBV6-5|TRBJ2-6|.
TGTGCCAGCAGTTACCCGGGGACTGGGGCCAACGTCCTGACTTTC
CASSYPGTGANVLTF
>15|.|TRBV5-6|TRBJ1-2|.
TGTGCCAGCAGCTTGACGTTCGACGGACCCTATGGCTACACCTTC
CASSLTFDGPYGYTF
>15|.|TRBV7-2|TRBJ2-5|.
TGTGCCAGCAGCAACGGACAGTTGCTTAAAGAGACCCAGTACTTC
CASSNGQLLKETQYF
>15|.|TRBV12-5|TRBJ1-6|.
TGTGCTAGTGGGCCCCTGACAGAGTATAATTCACCCCTCCACTTT
CASGPLTEYNSPLHF
>15|TRBD1|TRBV11-2|TRBJ1-6|.
TGTGCCAGCAGCCCAAGACAGGGATTTTATTCACCCCTCCACTTT
CASSPRQGFYSPLHF
>17|TRBD2|TRBV27|TRBJ2-1|once
TGTGCCAGCAGTTTCGTGTTGCTAGCGGGGGGGCCGGGTGAGCAGTTCTTC
CASSFVLLAGGPGEQFF
>15|.|TRBV5-1|TRBJ2-1|.
TGCGCCAGCAGCTTAGGGCACAGCTCCTACAATGAGCAGTTCTTC
CASSLGHSSYNEQFF
>13|.|TRBV7-8|TRBJ1-2|.
TGTGCCAGCAGCTTAGCTGTTAAATATGGCTACACCTTC
CASSLAVKYGYTF
>15|TRBD1|TRBV5-5|TRBJ2-6|.
TGTGCCAGCAGGACAGGGGGCGGTCATGACAACGTCCTGACTTTC
CASRTGGGHDNVLTF
>11|.|TRBV3-1/TRBV3-2|TRBJ1-6|.
TGTGCCAGCAGCCAAGAAGAGGCCCTCCACTTT
CASSQEEALHF
>13|.|TRBV28|TRBJ2-5|.
TGTGCCAGCAGTTTTGCGGGGAGAGAGACCCAGTACTTC
CASSFAGRETQYF
>15|TRBD1|TRBV11-2|TRBJ2-7|.
TGTGCCAGCAGCCCGGACAGGAGCCCATTCTACGAGCAGTACTTC
CASSPDRSPFYEQYF